Shown below are 10 T cell receptor beta chains from a single sample sequenced in a study of CD8 T cells in ankylosing spondylitis. The study, taken as a whole, reports: It appeared that ankylosing spondylitis blood was characterized by a TCR beta motif of 8 or 9 highly homologous variants.

Their specific antigens are unknown. TCRdb itself ran the 5' RACE reads through MiXCR, one entry per CDR3 protein. The table records more than 600,000 distinct CDR3 sequences, roughly 20% of them present only once. The sequencing sample was made of blood, either unsorted or a sorted T cell fraction (not recorded which). Every receptor here comes from a male donor with ankylosing spondylitis.

This clonotype appeared a few times. The chain employs TRBV12-3 or TRBV12-4 and TRBJ2-5; 7 bases are a match to TRBD2. Trimming removed 5 bases from V and 4 bases from J; junction bases left unmatched: 16. The CDR3 loop spans 17 amino acids. For the CDR3, the DNA is TGTGCCAGCAGTGGGACCCTACTAGCGAGAGAGATAGAGACCCAGTACTTC. This codes for CASSGTLLAREIETQYF.

This clonotype appeared a few times. The V and J genes are TRBV12-3 or TRBV12-4 and TRBJ2-2; no firm D call. Trimming took off 6 bases at V and 4 bases at J, with 15 bases between the two ends. The CDR3 has 15 residues. CDR3 in DNA: TGTGCCAGCAGCTATAACAAGCGCGCCACCGGGGAGCTGTTTTTT. This sequence encodes CASSYNKRATGELFF.

This clonotype turned up a few times. The J gene is TRBJ1-5, the V gene TRBV6-1; D gene uncertain. The CDR3 is 15 amino acids. Germline lookup yields CDR1 MNHNS and CDR2 SASEGT. V was trimmed by 2 bases and J by 0 bases, leaving 8 bases between them. This chain's CDR3 is CASSERRNSNQPQHF. CDR3 DNA sequence: TGTGCCAGCAGTGAACGCCGGAATAGCAATCAGCCCCAGCATTTT.

In the case of this clonotype: Relative to the germline gene, one junction end is altered; a read error may explain this. The CDR3 loop reads CTSDRGGEGLGTEAFF. As DNA, the CDR3 is TGTACCAGCGATAGGGGGGGCGAAGGGTTGGGCACTGAAGCTTTCTTT. This sequence joins TRBV28 and TRBJ1-1, with D perhaps TRBD1 (6 bases). CDR1 is MDHEN, CDR2 SYDVKM, per germline. This CDR3 region has 16 residues. The whole variable domain, filled in from reference TRBV28 and TRBJ1-1, reads DVKVTQSSRYLVKRTGEKVFLECVQDMDHENMFWYRQDPGLGLRLIYFSYDVKMKEKGDIPEGYSVSREKKERFSLILESASTNQTSMYLCTSDRGGEGLGTEAFFGQGTRLTVV.

This rearrangement joins TRBV29-1 to TRBJ1-5; 10 bases are shared with TRBD1. Trimming removed 6 bases from V and 4 bases from J; junction bases left unmatched: 6. Germline V lookup: CDR1 SQVTM, CDR2 ANQGSEA. CDR3 length equals 14 residues. CDR3 sequence reads: CSVGDRGGNQPQHF. CDR3 sequence (DNA): TGCAGCGTGGGGGACAGGGGAGGGAATCAGCCCCAGCATTTT.

J is TRBJ2-2 and V is TRBV2, with 7 nucleotides matching TRBD2. The germline V gene has CDR1 SNHLY and CDR2 FYNNEI. J gave up 3 bases and V 6 bases, and 7 bases lay outside the gene matches. This CDR3 contains 15 residues. DNA for the CDR3: TGTGCCAGCAGCAAGGGCCTAGCGGACACCGGGGAGCTGTTTTTT. It encodes CASSKGLADTGELFF.

The chain joins TRBV5-1 to TRBJ1-6, with a possible D match to TRBD1 (6 bases). This CDR3 is 16 amino acids long. CDR1 and CDR2 from the germline V gene are SGHRS and YFSETQ. Trimming stripped 5 bases from V and 4 bases from J, with 16 bases between. The CDR3 region has the DNA TGCGCCAGCAGTTCCACCCTGACAGGATATAATTCACCCCTCCACTTT. The encoded protein is CASSSTLTGYNSPLHF.

This clonotype turned up a few times. The chain employs TRBV27 and TRBJ1-1; 7 bases are a match to TRBD1. The CDR3 has 13 amino acids. J was trimmed by 7 bases and V by 6 bases; bases with no gene match: 8. The germline V gene encodes CDR1 MNHEY and CDR2 SMNVEV (reference sequence). The CDR3 region is CASSPTGVVEAFF. CDR3 sequence (DNA): TGTGCCAGCAGCCCTACAGGGGTCGTTGAAGCTTTCTTT.

The chain links TRBV27 to TRBJ2-3; D may be TRBD2 (7 bases). The CDR3 totals 16 residues. CDR1 and CDR2 from the germline V gene are MNHEY and SMNVEV (reference sequence). V dropped 4 bases and J dropped 4 bases, with 18 bases sitting between them. CDR3 coding DNA: TGTGCCAGCAGTTCGCTTAGCTGGGGGGGCGCAGATACGCAGTATTTT. This gives the protein CASSSLSWGGADTQYF.

This clonotype was found a few times. The rearrangement links TRBV6-5 to TRBJ2-1; 16 bases map to TRBD2. J gave up 7 bases and V 0 bases, and 0 bases lay outside the gene matches. CDR3 length: 16 residues. The germline gives CDR1 MNHEY, CDR2 SVGAGI. The DNA for the CDR3 is TGTGCCAGCAGTTACTCGGGACTAGCGGGGGGGAATGAGCAGTTCTTC. Its translation is CASSYSGLAGGNEQFF.